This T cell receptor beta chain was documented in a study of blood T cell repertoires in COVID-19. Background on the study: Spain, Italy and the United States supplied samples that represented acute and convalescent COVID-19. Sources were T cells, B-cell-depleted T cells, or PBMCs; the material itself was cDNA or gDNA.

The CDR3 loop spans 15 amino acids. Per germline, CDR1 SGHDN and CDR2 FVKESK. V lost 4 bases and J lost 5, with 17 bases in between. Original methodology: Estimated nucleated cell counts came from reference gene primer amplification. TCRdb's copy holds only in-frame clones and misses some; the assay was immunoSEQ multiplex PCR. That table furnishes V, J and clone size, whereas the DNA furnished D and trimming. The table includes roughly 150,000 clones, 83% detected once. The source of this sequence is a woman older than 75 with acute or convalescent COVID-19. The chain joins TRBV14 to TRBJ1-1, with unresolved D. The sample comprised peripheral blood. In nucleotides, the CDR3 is TGTGCCAGCAGCCCTCGAGAGGGAGTAGGGACTGAAGCTTTCTTT. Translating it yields CASSPREGVGTEAFF.